This T cell receptor (beta chain) originates from a study of blood T cell repertoires in COVID-19. From germline, CDR1 is SGHTA and CDR2 FQGTGA. V shed 4 bases, J shed 2 bases, and the junction held 8 bases outside the gene matches. CDR3 length equals 17 residues. Sequenced by immunoSEQ multiplex PCR; TCRdb stores in-frame clones only, minus some. This table has 200,000 to 250,000 clones, about 89% appearing once. This clone was recorded many times. The sequence came from a woman in her sixties or seventies who had recovered from COVID-19. Sequenced material: peripheral blood. The chain employs TRBV7-3 and TRBJ2-6, with 7 bases that match TRBD1. CDR3 nucleotide sequence: TGTGCCAGCAGCTCCCCGGCCGGACAGGCTGGGGCCAACGTCCTGACTTTC. Translating gives CASSSPAGQAGANVLTF.